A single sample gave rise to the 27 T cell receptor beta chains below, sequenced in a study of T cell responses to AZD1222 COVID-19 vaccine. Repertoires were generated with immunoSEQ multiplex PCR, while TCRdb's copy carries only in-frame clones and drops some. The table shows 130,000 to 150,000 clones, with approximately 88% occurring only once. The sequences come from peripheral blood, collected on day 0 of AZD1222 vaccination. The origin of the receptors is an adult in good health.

For the CDR3, the DNA is TGCAGTGCTAGTAACCCTAACACTGAAGCTTTCTTT. It encodes CSASNPNTEAFF. The chain has TRBV20-1 and TRBJ1-1; no definite D call. V was trimmed by 3 bases and J by 2 bases, leaving 7 bases between them. The germline gives CDR1 DFQATT, CDR2 SNEGSKA (reference sequence). The CDR3 runs 12 residues.

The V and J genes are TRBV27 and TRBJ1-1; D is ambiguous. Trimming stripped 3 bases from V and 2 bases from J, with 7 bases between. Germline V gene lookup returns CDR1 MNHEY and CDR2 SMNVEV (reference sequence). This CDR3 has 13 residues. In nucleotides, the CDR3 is TGTGCCAGCAGTTTGAAACCTAACACTGAAGCTTTCTTT. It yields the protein CASSLKPNTEAFF.

The CDR3 sequence is CASSSPGAALNQPQHF. The CDR3 DNA sequence: TGTGCCAGCAGCTCCCCGGGGGCAGCCCTTAATCAGCCCCAGCATTTT. This chain joins TRBV28 and TRBJ1-5; a weak D match, TRBD1 (6 bases). This CDR3 region has 16 residues. Germline values: CDR1 MDHEN, CDR2 SYDVKM. Trimming stripped 6 bases from V and 4 bases from J, with 19 bases between.

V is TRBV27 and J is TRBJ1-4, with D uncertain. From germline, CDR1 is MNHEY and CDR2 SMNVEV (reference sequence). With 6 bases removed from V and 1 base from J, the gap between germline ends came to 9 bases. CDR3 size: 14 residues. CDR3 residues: CASSRVGTNEKLFF. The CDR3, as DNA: TGTGCCAGCAGCAGAGTCGGAACTAATGAAAAACTGTTTTTT. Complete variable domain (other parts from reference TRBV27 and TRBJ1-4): EAQVTQNPRYLITVTGKKLTVTCSQNMNHEYMSWYRQDPGLGLRQIYYSMNVEVTDKGDVPEGYKVSRKEKRNFPLILESPSPNQTSLYFCASSRVGTNEKLFFGSGTQLSVL.

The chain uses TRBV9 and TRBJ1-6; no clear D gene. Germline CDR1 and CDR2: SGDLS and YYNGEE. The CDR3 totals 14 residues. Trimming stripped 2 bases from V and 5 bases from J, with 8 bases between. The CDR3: CASSVSKNNSPLHF. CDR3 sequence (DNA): TGTGCCAGCAGCGTGTCCAAGAATAATTCACCCCTCCACTTT.

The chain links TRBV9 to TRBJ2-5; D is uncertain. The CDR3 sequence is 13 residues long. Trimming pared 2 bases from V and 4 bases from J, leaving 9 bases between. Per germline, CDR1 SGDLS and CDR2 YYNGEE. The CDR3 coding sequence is TGTGCCAGCAGCGTGGGCTACCGAGAGACCCAGTACTTC. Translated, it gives CASSVGYRETQYF.

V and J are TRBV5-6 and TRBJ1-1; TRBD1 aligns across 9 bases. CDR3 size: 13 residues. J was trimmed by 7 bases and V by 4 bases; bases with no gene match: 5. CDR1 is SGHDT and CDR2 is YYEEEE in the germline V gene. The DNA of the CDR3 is TGTGCCAGCAGCCTACAGGGGGCCGATGAAGCTTTCTTT. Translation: CASSLQGADEAFF.

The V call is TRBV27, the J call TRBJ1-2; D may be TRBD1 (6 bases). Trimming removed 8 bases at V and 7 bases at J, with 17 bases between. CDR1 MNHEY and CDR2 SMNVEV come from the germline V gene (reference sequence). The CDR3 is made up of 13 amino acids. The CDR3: CASRPGGGVGYTF. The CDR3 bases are TGTGCCAGCCGCCCAGGAGGGGGGGTTGGCTACACCTTC.

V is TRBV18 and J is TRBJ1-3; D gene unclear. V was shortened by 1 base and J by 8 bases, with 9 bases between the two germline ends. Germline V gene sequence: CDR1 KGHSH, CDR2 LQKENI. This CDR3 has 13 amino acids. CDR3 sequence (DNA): TGTGCCAGCTCACCACGTGTAGCAGACACCATATATTTT. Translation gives CASSPRVADTIYF.

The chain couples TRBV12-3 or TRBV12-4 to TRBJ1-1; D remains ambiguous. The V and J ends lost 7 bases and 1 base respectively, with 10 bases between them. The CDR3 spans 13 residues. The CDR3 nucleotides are TGTGCCAGCACTCGCCCGGGGAACACTGAAGCTTTCTTT. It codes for CASTRPGNTEAFF.

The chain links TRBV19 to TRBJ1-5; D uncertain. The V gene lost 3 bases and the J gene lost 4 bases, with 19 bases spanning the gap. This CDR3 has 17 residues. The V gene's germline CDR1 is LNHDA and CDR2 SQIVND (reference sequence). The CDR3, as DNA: TGTGCCAGTAGTATTTCGTCTATCGGCGGACGAAATCAGCCCCAGCATTTT. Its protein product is CASSISSIGGRNQPQHF. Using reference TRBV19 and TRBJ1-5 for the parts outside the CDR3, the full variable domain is DGGITQSPKYLFRKEGQNVTLSCEQNLNHDAMYWYRQDPGQGLRLIYYSQIVNDFQKGDIAEGYSVSREKKESFPLTVTSAQKNPTAFYLCASSISSIGGRNQPQHFGDGTRLSIL.

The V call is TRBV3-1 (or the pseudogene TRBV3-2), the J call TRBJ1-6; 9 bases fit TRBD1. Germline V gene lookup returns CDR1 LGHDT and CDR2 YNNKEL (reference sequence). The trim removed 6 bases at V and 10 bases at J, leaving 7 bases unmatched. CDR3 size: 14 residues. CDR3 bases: TGTGCCAGCAGACCGACAGGGGGAGGCTCACCCCTCCACTTT. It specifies CASRPTGGGSPLHF.

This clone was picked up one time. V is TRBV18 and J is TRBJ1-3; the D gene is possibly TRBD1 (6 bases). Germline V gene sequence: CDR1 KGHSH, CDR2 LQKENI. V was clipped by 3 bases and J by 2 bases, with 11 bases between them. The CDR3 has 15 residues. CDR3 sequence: CASSPAGATGNTIYF. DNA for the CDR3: TGTGCCAGCTCACCCGCAGGGGCAACTGGAAACACCATATATTTT.

The CDR3 bases are TGTGCCAGCAGACTAGAGGGGGAGTACGAGCAGTACTTC. Translated: CASRLEGEYEQYF. The chain joins TRBV5-8 to TRBJ2-7, with D tentatively TRBD1 (6 bases). The germline V gene encodes CDR1 SGHTS and CDR2 YDEGEE. There are 13 residues in the CDR3. Deletions cut 5 bases from V and 4 bases from J, with 13 bases between.

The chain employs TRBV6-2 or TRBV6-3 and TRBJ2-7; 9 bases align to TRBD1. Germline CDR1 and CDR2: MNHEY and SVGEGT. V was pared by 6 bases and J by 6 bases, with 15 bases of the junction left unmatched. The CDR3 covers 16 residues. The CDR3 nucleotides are TGTGCCAGCAGCAGATCTCCCGGGGACAGGGTATCCGAGCAGTACTTC. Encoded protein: CASSRSPGDRVSEQYF.

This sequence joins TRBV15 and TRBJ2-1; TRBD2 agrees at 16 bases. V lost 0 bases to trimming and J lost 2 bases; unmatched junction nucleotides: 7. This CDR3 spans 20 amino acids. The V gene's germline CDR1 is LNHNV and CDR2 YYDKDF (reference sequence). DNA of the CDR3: TGTGCCACCAGCAGAGATCAGGGACTAGCGGGGGGGAGCACCTACAATGAGCAGTTCTTC. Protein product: CATSRDQGLAGGSTYNEQFF.

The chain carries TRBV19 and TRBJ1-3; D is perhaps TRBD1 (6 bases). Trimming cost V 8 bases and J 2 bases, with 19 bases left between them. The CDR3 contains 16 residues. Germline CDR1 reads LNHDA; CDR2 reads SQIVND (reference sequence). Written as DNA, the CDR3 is TGTGCCAGTCATCTATACAGGGAAACTCCTGGAAACACCATATATTTT. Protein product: CASHLYRETPGNTIYF.

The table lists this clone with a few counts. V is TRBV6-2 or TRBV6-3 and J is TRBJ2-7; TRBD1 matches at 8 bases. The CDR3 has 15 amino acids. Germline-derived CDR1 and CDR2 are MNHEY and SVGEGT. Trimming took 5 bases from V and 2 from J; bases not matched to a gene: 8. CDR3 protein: CASSVLGQGPYEQYF. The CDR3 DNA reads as TGTGCCAGCAGTGTTCTCGGACAGGGACCCTACGAGCAGTACTTC.

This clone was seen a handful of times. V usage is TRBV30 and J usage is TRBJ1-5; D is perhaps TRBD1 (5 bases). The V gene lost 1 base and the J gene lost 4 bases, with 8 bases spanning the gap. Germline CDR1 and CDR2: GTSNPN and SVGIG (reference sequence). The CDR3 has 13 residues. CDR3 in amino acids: CAWSATGNQPQHF. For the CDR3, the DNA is TGTGCCTGGAGTGCCACAGGTAATCAGCCCCAGCATTTT.

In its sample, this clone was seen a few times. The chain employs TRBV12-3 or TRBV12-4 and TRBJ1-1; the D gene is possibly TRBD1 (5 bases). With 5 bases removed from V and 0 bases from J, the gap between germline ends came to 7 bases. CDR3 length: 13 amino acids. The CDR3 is CASSQGMNTEAFF. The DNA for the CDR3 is TGTGCCAGCAGTCAGGGTATGAACACTGAAGCTTTCTTT.

CDR3 in DNA: TGTGCCAGCAGCCAAGGGGGACAGGGGAATTCACCCCTCCACTTT. Translation: CASSQGGQGNSPLHF. The chain joins TRBV4-2 to TRBJ1-6; 10 bases line up with TRBD1. CDR1 is LGHNA and CDR2 is YNFKEQ in the germline V gene. The CDR3 loop spans 15 amino acids. The ends lost 1 base at V and 7 bases at J; junction bases unmatched: 1.

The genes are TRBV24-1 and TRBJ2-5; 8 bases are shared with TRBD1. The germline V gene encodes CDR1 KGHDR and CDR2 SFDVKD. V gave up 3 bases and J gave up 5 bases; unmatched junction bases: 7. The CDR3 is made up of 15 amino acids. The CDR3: CATSDPRTGLETQYF. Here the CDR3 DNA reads TGTGCCACCAGTGATCCCCGGACAGGGCTTGAGACCCAGTACTTC.

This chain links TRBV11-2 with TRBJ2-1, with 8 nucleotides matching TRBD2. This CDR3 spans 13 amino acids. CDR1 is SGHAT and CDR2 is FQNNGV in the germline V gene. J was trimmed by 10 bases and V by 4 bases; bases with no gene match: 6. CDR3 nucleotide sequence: TGTGCCAGCAGCTCCCGGGGGGGCCGCGAGCAGTTCTTC. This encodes CASSSRGGREQFF.

CDR3 sequence (DNA): TGCGCCAGCGGAATAGGCACTGAAGCTTTCTTT. It codes for CASGIGTEAFF. The chain uses TRBV5-1 and TRBJ1-1, with D uncertain. The CDR3 contains 11 residues. V lost 7 bases to trimming and J lost 4 bases, with 8 bases between them. Germline V CDR1 and CDR2: SGHRS, YFSETQ.

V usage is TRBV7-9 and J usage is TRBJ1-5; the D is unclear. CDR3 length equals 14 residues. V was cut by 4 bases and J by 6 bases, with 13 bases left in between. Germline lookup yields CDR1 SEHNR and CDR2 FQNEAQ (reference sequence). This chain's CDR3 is CASSSLEGGQPQHF. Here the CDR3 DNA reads TGTGCCAGCAGCTCCCTGGAGGGCGGTCAGCCCCAGCATTTT.

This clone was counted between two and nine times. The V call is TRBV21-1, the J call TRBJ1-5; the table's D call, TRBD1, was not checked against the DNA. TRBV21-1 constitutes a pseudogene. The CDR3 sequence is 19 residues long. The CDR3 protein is CASSKAPDRSPLSNQPQHF. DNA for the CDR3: TGTGCCAGCAGCAAAGCCCCGGACAGGTCACCCCTAAGCAATCAGCCCCAGCATTTT.

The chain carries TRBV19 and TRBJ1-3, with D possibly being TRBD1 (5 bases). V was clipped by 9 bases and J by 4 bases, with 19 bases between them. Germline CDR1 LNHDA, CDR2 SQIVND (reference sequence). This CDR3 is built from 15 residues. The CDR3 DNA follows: TGTGCCAGCCAGCAGACCCCGACAGACGGAAACACCATATATTTT. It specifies CASQQTPTDGNTIYF. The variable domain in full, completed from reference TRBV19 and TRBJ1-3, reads DGGITQSPKYLFRKEGQNVTLSCEQNLNHDAMYWYRQDPGQGLRLIYYSQIVNDFQKGDIAEGYSVSREKKESFPLTVTSAQKNPTAFYLCASQQTPTDGNTIYFGEGSWLTVV.